This T cell receptor (beta chain) originates from a study of human thymus T cells. Clones were sequenced by immunoSEQ multiplex PCR, and TCRdb holds only the in-frame ones, with some missing. Of tens of thousands of clones listed, around 95% are singletons. During surgery, 0.5-1 mL peripheral blood was drawn from four of eight donors. No fixed cell number was used; all available blood leukocytes supplied DNA. This clonotype was obtained from a girl in the first two years of life with a congenital heart defect but otherwise immunologically healthy. The sample taken for sequencing was blood.

The CDR3 here is CASSHQGGTGYTEAFF. The DNA for the CDR3 is TGCGCCAGCAGCCACCAAGGTGGGACAGGGTACACTGAAGCTTTCTTT. The rearrangement joins TRBV4-1 to TRBJ1-1, with 9 nucleotides matching TRBD1. CDR1 and CDR2 from the germline V gene are MGHRA and YSYEKL. This CDR3 comprises 16 residues. J gave up 3 bases and V 3 bases, and 8 bases lay outside the gene matches.